This T cell receptor beta chain is from a study of blood T cells in healthy people across ages. Turning to the study itself: Using template switching, researchers captured about one barcoded beta molecule for each two T cells. Findings and caveats of the study: TCR beta diversity, measured per million T cells, fell in a roughly linear way with age.

The authors ran a second PCR of about 6 to 12 cycles using a sample-barcoded 5' primer and a J-beta primer mix. Paired-end reads containing CDR3 totaled no fewer than 3 million for each sample. TCRdb called the 5' RACE reads again in MiXCR, with one record for every CDR3 protein. Altogether 1.2 million to 1.5 million distinct CDR3 sequences are present, 40% to 50% being singletons, with the ten largest covering approximately 7.9%. Turning to this clonotype: Antigen: not known.

The amount of total RNA extracted per sample was at least 5.5 micrograms. Germline lookup yields CDR1 LGHDT and CDR2 YNNKEL (reference sequence). This CDR3 has 16 residues. The ends lost 0 bases at V and 4 bases at J; junction bases unmatched: 5. The chain employs TRBV3-1 and TRBJ2-3; TRBD2 aligns across 9 bases. The receptor comes from a woman aged 18-29 years in good health. The specimen sequenced was blood. This CDR3 is CASSQDWAGGADTQYF. The CDR3 nucleotides read TGTGCCAGCAGCCAAGATTGGGCGGGGGGGGCAGATACGCAGTATTTT.